Below, 5 T cell receptor beta chains from the same sample are listed, as sequenced in a study of shared clonotypes between healthy human individuals. Naive CD8 cells lacked CD45RO, underwent positive selection for CCR7 and left out terminally differentiated effector memory CD45RA+ cells. TCRdb's table, derived via immunoSEQ multiplex PCR, lists solely in-frame clones and lacks some. The data contain hundreds of thousands of clones, 80% to 95% of them singletons. Material: naive CD8+ T cells sorted from blood. The receptors shown here come from a man younger than 40 in good health.

V and J are TRBV18 and TRBJ2-7; 15 nucleotides line up with TRBD2. CDR1 is KGHSH, CDR2 LQKENI, per germline. V trimming: 3 bases; J trimming: 6 bases; junction bases outside the gene matches: 9. This CDR3 region has 17 residues. The chain's CDR3 is CASSPAPGLAGGGEQYF. The CDR3 bases are TGTGCCAGCTCACCTGCACCCGGACTAGCGGGAGGGGGCGAGCAGTACTTC.

On this clone: The identical CDR3 is also encoded by other nucleotide sequences in the sample. This chain connects TRBV6-5 to TRBJ1-1; D is uncertain. CDR3 length: 15 residues. Looked up from germline, CDR1 is MNHEY and CDR2 is SVGAGI. Trimming pared 0 bases from V and 1 base from J, leaving 9 bases between. CDR3 in amino acids: CASSYSTKGNTEAFF. The CDR3, as DNA: TGTGCCAGCAGTTACTCGACTAAGGGGAACACTGAAGCTTTCTTT.

This rearrangement joins TRBV11-3 to TRBJ2-2; 10 nucleotides match TRBD2. CDR1 and CDR2 (germline): SGHNT, YENEEA. V was clipped by 5 bases and J by 2 bases; unmatched bases: 5. The length of the CDR3 is 16 residues. CDR3 residues: CASSPGLADNTGELFF. In nucleotides, the CDR3 is TGTGCCAGCAGCCCCGGACTAGCGGATAACACCGGGGAGCTGTTTTTT. Looking up the rest from reference TRBV11-3 and TRBJ2-2 gives the full variable domain: EAGVVQSPRYKIIEKKQPVAFWCNPISGHNTLYWYLQNLGQGPELLIRYENEEAVDDSQLPKDRFSAERLKGVDSTLKIQPAELGDSAVYLCASSPGLADNTGELFFGEGSRLTVL.

The chain has TRBV5-5 and TRBJ2-7, with D maybe TRBD2 (5 bases). Germline CDR1 and CDR2: SGHKS and YYEKEE (reference sequence). The CDR3 extends over 14 amino acids. V was cut by 1 base and J by 1 base, with 9 bases left in between. CDR3 in DNA: TGTGCCAGCAGCTTGTATCTAGCTTCCTACGAGCAGTACTTC. Translating gives CASSLYLASYEQYF.

The V call is TRBV29-1, the J call TRBJ2-3; D gene uncertain. With 4 bases removed from V and 1 base from J, the gap between germline ends came to 12 bases. The V gene's germline CDR1 is SQVTM and CDR2 ANQGSEA. The CDR3 contains 14 residues. CDR3 protein: CSVVRQTRTDTQYF. CDR3 DNA: TGCAGCGTTGTACGTCAGACCCGCACAGATACGCAGTATTTT.